This passage covers 12 T cell receptor beta chains from one sample sequenced in a study of cytomegalovirus exposure and HLA in healthy donors. 60 Vbeta and 13 Jbeta primers were used in PCR. Sequencing was performed with immunoSEQ multiplex PCR; in TCRdb, only in-frame clones are kept and a portion is missing. Its clone listing holds fewer than 250,000 clones. The sequenced sample was PBMCs. Receptor source: a woman aged 25 to 39 in good health and CMV-seropositive.

The chain couples TRBV5-1 to TRBJ1-4; D not certain. Germline V gene sequence: CDR1 SGHRS, CDR2 YFSETQ. The CDR3 runs 15 residues. The V and J ends lost 4 bases and 7 bases respectively, with 17 bases between them. CDR3 protein: CASSLSPEVGEKLFF. The CDR3, as DNA: TGCGCCAGCAGCCTCTCCCCGGAGGTGGGTGAAAAACTGTTTTTT.

The chain carries TRBV5-6 and TRBJ1-2, with D possibly TRBD1 on 5 matching bases. The CDR3 consists of 14 residues. V lost 2 bases and J lost 2, with 10 bases in between. Germline CDR1 is SGHDT and CDR2 is YYEEEE. CDR3 nucleotides: TGTGCCAGCAGCTTCTTTAACAGGAACTATGGCTACACCTTC. Residues: CASSFFNRNYGYTF.

For the CDR3, the DNA is TGTGCCAGCAGCTTAGGGTCCCTCAGGGCCAAGGGCTATGGCTACACCTTC. This encodes CASSLGSLRAKGYGYTF. The chain links TRBV7-9 to TRBJ1-2; D may be TRBD1 (5 bases). Germline V CDR1 and CDR2: SEHNR, FQNEAQ (reference sequence). The CDR3 is made up of 17 amino acids. The ends were cut back, 1 base at V and 4 bases at J, with 19 bases in the middle.

The genes are TRBV6-1 and TRBJ1-5; D is unresolved. The germline CDR1 and CDR2 sequences are MNHNS and SASEGT. The germline V and J ends were trimmed by 5 bases and 5 bases, with 7 bases remaining between them. The CDR3 is 12 amino acids. The CDR3 loop is CASSSLDQPQHF. Written as DNA, the CDR3 is TGTGCCAGCAGTTCCCTCGATCAGCCCCAGCATTTT.

As regards this clone: Other nucleotide sequences from this sample produce the same CDR3. The chain combines TRBV4-1 with TRBJ2-3; TRBD2 matches 7 bases. V trimming: 5 bases; J trimming: 6 bases; junction bases outside the gene matches: 11. The length of the CDR3 is 15 residues. Germline V lookup: CDR1 MGHRA, CDR2 YSYEKL. The CDR3 loop reads CASSSRDYIADTQYF. DNA for the CDR3: TGCGCCAGCAGCAGCCGGGACTATATCGCGGATACGCAGTATTTT.

The V and J genes are TRBV28 and TRBJ2-7, with 8 positions matching TRBD2. Trimming cost V 8 bases and J 2 bases; bases outside gene matches: 11. Germline V gives CDR1 MDHEN, CDR2 SYDVKM. The CDR3 consists of 15 residues. The DNA for the CDR3 is TGTGCCAGCGAGCGAGCGGGAGTAACCCCCTACGAGCAGTACTTC. It translates to CASERAGVTPYEQYF.

V gene TRBV5-1 combines with J gene TRBJ2-2; TRBD1 matches 8 bases. This CDR3 has 14 amino acids. Germline V gene data show CDR1 as SGHRS and CDR2 as YFSETQ. The junction had 3 bases not matched to a gene; V was cut back by 3 bases and J by 5 bases. The CDR3 is CASSSDRETGELFF. The DNA of the CDR3 is TGCGCCAGCAGCTCGGACAGGGAAACCGGGGAGCTGTTTTTT.

V and J are TRBV19 and TRBJ2-3; no clear D. Germline CDR1 LNHDA, CDR2 SQIVND (reference sequence). Trimming stripped 4 bases from V and 7 bases from J, with 6 bases between. CDR3 length equals 11 residues. The CDR3 sequence is CASSSGYTQYF. The CDR3 DNA reads as TGTGCCAGTAGTAGCGGATATACGCAGTATTTT. The complete variable domain, with remaining parts taken from reference TRBV19 and TRBJ2-3, reads DGGITQSPKYLFRKEGQNVTLSCEQNLNHDAMYWYRQDPGQGLRLIYYSQIVNDFQKGDIAEGYSVSREKKESFPLTVTSAQKNPTAFYLCASSSGYTQYFGPGTRLTVL.

In the case of this clone: One end of the junction is discordant with germline, which a read error may explain. The gene calls are TRBV18 and TRBJ2-7; tentative D call: TRBD1 (5 bases). This CDR3 has 13 amino acids. From germline, CDR1 is KGHSH and CDR2 LQKENI. As DNA, the CDR3 is TGTGCCAGCTCAAGGGGCCAGGGCCAACATCAATCTTTC. It encodes CASSRGQGQHQSF.

This chain joins TRBV6-1 and TRBJ1-5; D is undetermined. The V gene lost 4 bases and the J gene lost 4 bases, with 8 bases spanning the gap. CDR3 length: 13 residues. Germline lookup yields CDR1 MNHNS and CDR2 SASEGT. The CDR3 spells CASSGSHNQPQHF. The CDR3 DNA reads TGTGCCAGCAGTGGGAGCCATAATCAGCCCCAGCATTTT.

V usage is TRBV7-9 and J usage is TRBJ1-1; D uncertain. Trimming took 3 bases from V and 8 from J, leaving 10 bases between them. CDR3 length: 12 amino acids. The germline gives CDR1 SEHNR, CDR2 FQNEAQ (reference sequence). CDR3 sequence (DNA): TGTGCCAGCAGCTTTTTATCACAGGAAGCTTTCTTT. Translation gives CASSFLSQEAFF.

V is TRBV5-1 and J is TRBJ2-2; 10 bases match TRBD1. The V gene's germline CDR1 is SGHRS and CDR2 YFSETQ. J gave up 5 bases and V 3 bases, and 4 bases lay outside the gene matches. The CDR3 covers 15 residues. CDR3 nucleotides: TGCGCCAGCAGCTGGGACAGGGGAGAGACCGGGGAGCTGTTTTTT. It specifies CASSWDRGETGELFF.